Below, one T cell receptor (beta chain) is given with its context. The antigen is not known. It differs at one base from a far larger clone, so likely a read error. Without the conserved terminal phenylalanine or tryptophan, this CDR3 likely stems from a read error. These data come from a study of regulatory T cells in long-lasting Graves disease. General study points: The study found TRBV28, TRBJ1-2 and TRBJ2-5 favored in persistent disease.

Germline V gene lookup returns CDR1 MNHNS and CDR2 SASEGT. The CDR3 runs 15 residues. Arm-PCR of CDR3 regions and iRepertoire HTBI primers were the basis on which TCR beta libraries were built. TCRdb re-analysed the multiplex PCR reads in MiXCR, keeping a single row per CDR3 protein. Of over 300,000 distinct CDR3 sequences in the sample, about 18% were seen once. Documented time point: persistent/refractory GD, antithyroid drugs over 5 years with positive TRAb. Making the TCR library involved RNA that had been extracted from PBMCs. Graves' disease diagnoses used American Thyroid Association guidelines.

The source of this sequence is a female donor with Graves disease. The sequencing here drew on peripheral blood mononuclear cells (PBMCs), taken when the disease was refractory, from a patient treated with antithyroid drugs. V is TRBV6-1 and J is TRBJ1-2; possible D gene TRBD1, 5 bases. Written as DNA, the CDR3 is TGTGCCATCAGTGATCCTAGTGAGGGGAACTATGGCTACACCCTC. Its translation: CAISDPSEGNYGYTL.